This passage covers 12 T cell receptor beta chains from one sample sequenced in a study of beta chain features in type 1 diabetes. Expressed TCRB transcripts were sequenced because the entire RNA isolate underwent reverse transcription. Some clones are missing from TCRdb's copy, which holds only in-frame ones; the method was immunoSEQ multiplex PCR. The table lists about 180,000 clones, about 12% of them singletons. The sequenced sample consisted of central memory CD4+ T cells from blood. These receptors were collected from a woman younger than 35 in good health.

This clone was recorded a few times. The chain is built from TRBV5-4 and TRBJ2-7, with 8 bases identical to TRBD1. The CDR3 runs 14 residues. Trimming took 2 bases from V and 3 from J; bases not matched to a gene: 4. Germline CDR1 is SGHNT and CDR2 is YYREEE (reference sequence). DNA of the CDR3: TGTGCCAGCAGCTTCAGGGGGCGCTTCTACGAGCAGTACTTC. Its translation is CASSFRGRFYEQYF.

The chain carries TRBV7-9 and TRBJ2-1; 8 bases map to TRBD2. The CDR3 is made up of 16 amino acids. Trimming took 5 bases from V and 6 from J; bases not matched to a gene: 12. Germline V gene data show CDR1 as SEHNR and CDR2 as FQNEAQ (reference sequence). The CDR3 nucleotides read TGTGCCAGCAGCCCGACCTTTAGCGGGAACTTCAATGAGCAGTTCTTC. Residues: CASSPTFSGNFNEQFF.

In its sample, this clone was seen a few times. The rearrangement uses TRBV19 and TRBJ1-5; TRBD1 aligns across 8 bases. V was clipped by 10 bases and J by 2 bases; unmatched bases: 7. Looked up from germline, CDR1 is LNHDA and CDR2 is SQIVND (reference sequence). This CDR3 is 14 amino acids long. This CDR3 reads CATNRGEGNQPQHF. The CDR3 DNA reads TGTGCCACCAACAGGGGGGAAGGCAATCAGCCCCAGCATTTT.

The CDR3 DNA is TGCGCCAGCTATCCCGCGGGGGTGAGCTCCTACGAGCAGTACTTC. Residues: CASYPAGVSSYEQYF. J is TRBJ2-7 and V is TRBV4-3; 7 bases map to TRBD2. CDR3 length: 15 amino acids. Germline values: CDR1 LGHNA, CDR2 YSLEER. Trimming at V came to 8 bases and at J to 0 bases, leaving 10 bases not matched to a gene.

This clone has more than one count but fewer than ten. The chain employs TRBV5-4 and TRBJ2-1, with D tentatively TRBD1 (6 bases). Germline V gene sequence: CDR1 SGHNT, CDR2 YYREEE (reference sequence). The CDR3 has 12 residues. Trimming shortened V by 3 bases and J by 7 bases, and 8 bases separated the two germline ends. CDR3 in DNA: TGTGCCAGCAGCTCACAGGGAAATGAGCAGTTCTTC. The encoded protein is CASSSQGNEQFF.

The V call is TRBV23-1, the J call TRBJ2-7; maybe TRBD1 (5 bases). TRBV23-1 counts as an open reading frame of uncertain function. Trimming took 4 bases from V and 2 from J, leaving 18 bases between them. The CDR3 covers 16 residues. The CDR3 bases are TGCGCCAGCAGTCCCTTCTATGCAGGGAAGGCCTACGAGCAGTACTTC. This encodes CASSPFYAGKAYEQYF.

Only a few counts were recorded for this clone. The chain employs TRBV7-3 and TRBJ2-1; 9 nucleotides agree with TRBD2. The CDR3 loop spans 16 amino acids. Germline assignment: CDR1 SGHTA and CDR2 FQGTGA. After removal of 4 bases from V and 0 bases from J, the junction contained 4 bases not matched to a gene. Here the CDR3 DNA reads TGTGCCAGCAGCTCCGCTAGCGGGACCTCCTACAATGAGCAGTTCTTC. Its translation is CASSSASGTSYNEQFF.

This clone appeared a few times. The genes are TRBV27 and TRBJ2-2; maybe TRBD2 (6 bases). V was trimmed by 6 bases and J by 3 bases, leaving 11 bases between them. The length of the CDR3 is 14 residues. The germline V gene has CDR1 MNHEY and CDR2 SMNVEV (reference sequence). The chain's CDR3 is CASRAGTYTGELFF. The CDR3 DNA sequence: TGTGCCAGCAGGGCCGGGACTTACACCGGGGAGCTGTTTTTT.

The chain links TRBV9 to TRBJ1-1; no firm D call. The V gene lost 0 bases and the J gene lost 4 bases, with 7 bases spanning the gap. CDR1 and CDR2 (germline): SGDLS, YYNGEE. The CDR3 covers 13 residues. CDR3 region: CASSVGQSTEAFF. DNA for the CDR3: TGTGCCAGCAGCGTAGGGCAGTCCACTGAAGCTTTCTTT.

This clone showed up just a few times. The V call is TRBV6-1, the J call TRBJ2-6; D gene unclear. V dropped 6 bases and J dropped 5 bases, with 11 bases sitting between them. This CDR3 has 14 residues. The germline V gene encodes CDR1 MNHNS and CDR2 SASEGT. Here the CDR3 DNA reads TGTGCCAGCAGACCCGCAAACAGGGCCAACGTCCTGACTTTC. As protein: CASRPANRANVLTF.

The rearrangement uses TRBV18 and TRBJ1-3; D perhaps matches TRBD1 (6 bases). The CDR3 is made up of 16 amino acids. Per germline, CDR1 KGHSH and CDR2 LQKENI. V lost 3 bases and J lost 2, with 14 bases in between. The DNA for the CDR3 is TGTGCCAGCTCACCGGAGAGGTCAGGGGCTGGAAACACCATATATTTT. Its translation: CASSPERSGAGNTIYF.

This clone was counted only a few times. Compared with germline, one end of the junction differs, possibly owing to a read error. The V and J genes are TRBV7-7 and TRBJ2-5; D may be TRBD1 (5 bases). The CDR3 length is 13 residues. Germline loops: CDR1 SSHAT, CDR2 FNYEAQ (reference sequence). CDR3 residues: CASSWTKQETQYF. The CDR3 DNA follows: TGTGCTAGCAGCTGGACAAAGCAAGAGACCCAGTACTTC. The complete variable domain, with remaining parts taken from reference TRBV7-7 and TRBJ2-5, reads GAGVSQSPRYKVTKRGQDVTLRCDPISSHATLYWYQQALGQGPEFLTYFNYEAQPDKSGLPSDRFSAERPEGSISTLTIQRTEQRDSAMYRCASSWTKQETQYFGPGTRLLVL.